The 13 T cell receptor beta chains below all came from one sample that was sequenced in a study of blood T cell repertoires in COVID-19. The table came from immunoSEQ multiplex PCR; TCRdb's copy has only in-frame clones and leaves some out. The repertoire includes some 41,000 clones, roughly 90% of them detected once, and roughly 9.2% sits in the top ten. Sequenced material: peripheral blood. Receptors were obtained from a human donor in a cohort sampled during active COVID-19.

The rearrangement joins TRBV6-5 to TRBJ2-1, with TRBD2 matching over 15 bases. V lost 6 bases, J lost 4 bases, and 1 base stayed unmatched. Germline V gene data show CDR1 as MNHEY and CDR2 as SVGAGI. The length of the CDR3 is 15 residues. Written as DNA, the CDR3 is TGTGCCAGCAGCGGGACTAGCGGGGGGTACAATGAGCAGTTCTTC. Amino acids: CASSGTSGGYNEQFF.

This chain uses TRBV27 with TRBJ1-5; possible D gene TRBD1, 6 bases. Trimming stripped 6 bases from V and 4 bases from J, with 19 bases between. The germline gives CDR1 MNHEY, CDR2 SMNVEV (reference sequence). The CDR3 spans 16 residues. Written as DNA, the CDR3 is TGTGCCAGCAGCATCAAGGGGGGGCAACTGAATCAGCCCCAGCATTTT. It codes for CASSIKGGQLNQPQHF.

The chain is built from TRBV5-6 and TRBJ1-1, with no clear D. CDR3 length equals 14 residues. Trimming took off 0 bases at V and 3 bases at J, with 9 bases between the two ends. CDR1 and CDR2 (germline): SGHDT, YYEEEE. Here the CDR3 reads CASSLDSSDTEAFF. DNA for the CDR3: TGTGCCAGCAGCTTGGATAGCTCCGACACTGAAGCTTTCTTT.

This clone is a singleton in its sample. V usage is TRBV6-5 and J usage is TRBJ1-1, with 8 bases that match TRBD1. The germline CDR1 and CDR2 sequences are MNHEY and SVGAGI. The CDR3 is 15 residues long. V was pared by 6 bases and J by 5 bases, with 11 bases of the junction left unmatched. The CDR3 DNA reads as TGTGCCAGCAGCGCCGGGGGACAGGTTAGAACTGAAGCTTTCTTT. This translates into CASSAGGQVRTEAFF.

The chain couples TRBV7-2 to TRBJ1-3; 7 positions match TRBD1. The CDR3 runs 14 residues. Germline V CDR1 and CDR2: SGHTA, FQGNSA. V dropped 10 bases and J dropped 0; count of bases not matched to a gene: 6. The CDR3 DNA reads TGTGCCACCTTAGACAGGGACTCTGGAAACACCATATATTTT. This gives the protein CATLDRDSGNTIYF.

This chain joins TRBV19 and TRBJ2-7, with D possibly TRBD1 on 6 matching bases. The V end was cut by 10 bases, the J end by 3 bases, with 16 bases between. Germline V lookup: CDR1 LNHDA, CDR2 SQIVND (reference sequence). The CDR3 consists of 13 residues. The CDR3 region is CATLKNRDYEQYF. The CDR3 region has the DNA TGTGCCACCCTCAAGAACAGGGACTACGAGCAGTACTTC. Drawing the rest from reference TRBV19 and TRBJ2-7, the complete variable domain is DGGITQSPKYLFRKEGQNVTLSCEQNLNHDAMYWYRQDPGQGLRLIYYSQIVNDFQKGDIAEGYSVSREKKESFPLTVTSAQKNPTAFYLCATLKNRDYEQYFGPGTRLTVT.

The CDR3: CAAGTSGGPSSYNEQFF. CDR3 coding DNA: TGTGCCGCGGGCACTAGCGGGGGGCCGAGCTCCTACAATGAGCAGTTCTTC. The chain joins TRBV4-2 to TRBJ2-1; TRBD2 aligns across 12 bases. The CDR3 length is 17 residues. Germline loops: CDR1 LGHNA, CDR2 YNFKEQ. V trimming: 11 bases; J trimming: 0 bases; junction bases outside the gene matches: 11.

The chain couples TRBV12-3 or TRBV12-4 to TRBJ2-7; TRBD2 matches at 9 bases. There are 13 residues in the CDR3. Germline trimming cut 6 bases from V and 4 bases from J; bases unmatched to any gene: 4. CDR3 amino acids: CASSSTSGYEQYF. As DNA, the CDR3 is TGTGCCAGCAGCTCGACTAGCGGATACGAGCAGTACTTC.

The chain has TRBV7-3 and TRBJ2-3; TRBD2 might be the D (5 bases). Germline V gene lookup returns CDR1 SGHTA and CDR2 FQGTGA. There are 15 residues in the CDR3. V was pared by 4 bases and J by 4 bases, with 15 bases between. The CDR3 protein is CASSSSAGVPDTQYF. The CDR3 DNA is TGTGCCAGCAGCTCTTCCGCCGGGGTCCCAGATACGCAGTATTTT.

The chain couples TRBV7-9 to TRBJ1-1; TRBD1 is a possible D gene (5 bases). Per germline, CDR1 SEHNR and CDR2 FQNEAQ (reference sequence). V was pared by 6 bases and J by 2 bases, with 10 bases between. The CDR3 contains 13 residues. The CDR3 DNA reads TGTGCCAGCAGTAAAGGGGTAAACACTGAAGCTTTCTTT. This sequence encodes CASSKGVNTEAFF.

The chain joins TRBV21-1 to TRBJ1-1; no DNA check was done on the table's D call, TRBD1. TRBV21-1 is deemed a pseudogene. CDR3 size: 15 residues. The CDR3 nucleotides read TGTGCCAGCAGCAAAGCGGCCAATAAGAACACTGAAGCTTTCTTT. This translates into CASSKAANKNTEAFF.

This chain connects TRBV25-1 to TRBJ1-4, with D unclear. V was shortened by 5 bases and J by 5 bases, with 6 bases between the two germline ends. Germline CDR1 reads MGHDK; CDR2 reads SYGVNS. The CDR3 runs to 12 residues. CDR3 coding DNA: TGTGCCAGCAGTATTGAGAATGAAAAACTGTTTTTT. This translates into CASSIENEKLFF. Using reference TRBV25-1 and TRBJ1-4 for the parts outside the CDR3, the full variable domain is EADIYQTPRYLVIGTGKKITLECSQTMGHDKMYWYQQDPGMELHLIHYSYGVNSTEKGDLSSESTVSRIRTEHFPLTLESARPSHTSQYLCASSIENEKLFFGSGTQLSVL.

This clone has only one observation. The chain combines TRBV2 with TRBJ1-2; D might be TRBD1 (5 bases). Germline V gives CDR1 SNHLY, CDR2 FYNNEI. Between the trimmed V and J ends, which lost 7 bases and 4 bases, there was a span of 13 bases. CDR3 length equals 13 residues. The CDR3 DNA is TGTGCCAGCACTTATCAGGGTACCTATGGCTACACCTTC. Translation: CASTYQGTYGYTF.